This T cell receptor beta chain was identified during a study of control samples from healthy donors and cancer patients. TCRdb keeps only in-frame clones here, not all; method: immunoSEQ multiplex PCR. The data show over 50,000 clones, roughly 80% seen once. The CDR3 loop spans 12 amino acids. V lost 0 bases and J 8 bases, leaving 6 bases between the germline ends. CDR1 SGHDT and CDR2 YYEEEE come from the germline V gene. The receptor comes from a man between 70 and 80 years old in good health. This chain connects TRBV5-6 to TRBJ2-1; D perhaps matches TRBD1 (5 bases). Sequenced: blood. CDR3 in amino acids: CASSLVGDEQFF. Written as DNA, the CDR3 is TGTGCCAGCAGCTTGGTAGGGGATGAGCAGTTCTTC.